These 14 T cell receptor beta chains were sequenced from one sample in a study of a mutant IDH1 vaccine in newly diagnosed glioma. What these receptors recognize is not known. Time point given: week 35, safety follow-up. Each vaccine dose was 300 ug of mutant IDH1 20-mer peptide, with topical imiquimod. Repertoires were generated with immunoSEQ multiplex PCR, while TCRdb's copy carries only in-frame clones and drops some. The sample lists around 57,000 clones, roughly 80% occurring once. The sample here was PBMCs, taken from a glioma patient whose treatment included an IDH1 peptide vaccine. The origin of the receptors is a man aged 25 to 40 with glioma.

The V gene is TRBV4-1, the J gene TRBJ2-1; TRBD1 agrees at 8 bases. CDR1 is MGHRA, CDR2 YSYEKL, per germline. This CDR3 has 15 amino acids. The V segment lost 4 bases and the J segment 1 base; nucleotides outside the gene matches: 3. The CDR3 reads CASSPRQGSYNEQFF. CDR3 in DNA: TGCGCCAGCAGCCCTCGACAGGGGTCCTACAATGAGCAGTTCTTC.

The J gene is TRBJ2-4, the V gene TRBV19; the match to TRBD2 covers 9 bases. Trimming took 9 bases from V and 4 from J; bases not matched to a gene: 13. This CDR3 region has 16 residues. Germline V lookup: CDR1 LNHDA, CDR2 SQIVND (reference sequence). CDR3 in amino acids: CASNTPSSGVKNIQYF. In DNA form, the CDR3 reads TGTGCCAGCAATACCCCGTCTAGCGGGGTAAAAAACATTCAGTACTTC. Complete variable domain (other parts from reference TRBV19 and TRBJ2-4): DGGITQSPKYLFRKEGQNVTLSCEQNLNHDAMYWYRQDPGQGLRLIYYSQIVNDFQKGDIAEGYSVSREKKESFPLTVTSAQKNPTAFYLCASNTPSSGVKNIQYFGAGTRLSVL.

V gene TRBV6-4 combines with J gene TRBJ1-5; D possibly corresponds to TRBD1 (6 bases). V was shortened by 2 bases and J by 1 base, with 18 bases between the two germline ends. The V gene's germline CDR1 is MRHNA and CDR2 SNTAGT. This CDR3 contains 18 residues. The CDR3 DNA follows: TGTGCCAGCAGTGACCCACCTCAACAGGGAGGAAGCAATCAGCCCCAGCATTTT. Encoded protein: CASSDPPQQGGSNQPQHF.

This chain connects TRBV15 to TRBJ2-2, with a possible D match to TRBD1 (5 bases). This CDR3 region has 18 residues. Between the trimmed V and J ends, which lost 4 bases and 6 bases, there was a span of 24 bases. The germline V gene has CDR1 LNHNV and CDR2 YYDKDF (reference sequence). DNA for the CDR3: TGTGCCACCAGCATAAGGGGCGGCCTCCAGAAGAGGTCCGGGGAGCTGTTTTTT. As protein: CATSIRGGLQKRSGELFF.

The rearrangement links TRBV19 to TRBJ2-2; D may be TRBD1 (6 bases). The germline CDR1 and CDR2 sequences are LNHDA and SQIVND (reference sequence). V lost 4 bases, J lost 0 bases, and 15 bases lay in between. The CDR3 spans 17 residues. CDR3: CASSKDQTGTNTGELFF. The CDR3 DNA reads TGTGCCAGTAGTAAGGACCAGACAGGAACGAACACCGGGGAGCTGTTTTTT.

The chain joins TRBV7-9 to TRBJ2-7; D gene unclear. The length of the CDR3 is 14 residues. The ends were cut back, 1 base at V and 0 bases at J, with 7 bases in the middle. In germline, CDR1 is SEHNR, CDR2 FQNEAQ (reference sequence). CDR3 sequence (DNA): TGTGCCAGCAGCTTAGGGGTGGGCTCCTACGAGCAGTACTTC. Protein sequence: CASSLGVGSYEQYF.

The gene calls are TRBV27 and TRBJ1-2, with no clear D. V lost 5 bases to trimming and J lost 5 bases, with 15 bases between them. CDR3 length: 14 amino acids. Germline values: CDR1 MNHEY, CDR2 SMNVEV (reference sequence). CDR3 amino acids: CASSVNQNVYGYTF. As DNA, the CDR3 is TGTGCCAGCAGTGTGAACCAGAATGTTTATGGCTACACCTTC.

The chain joins TRBV5-4 to TRBJ2-5, with TRBD1 as a possible D gene (5 bases). In germline, CDR1 is SGHNT, CDR2 YYREEE (reference sequence). Trimming removed 3 bases at V and 5 bases at J, with 17 bases between. This CDR3 region has 15 residues. The CDR3 DNA reads as TGTGCCAGCAGCTCCACCAGGGTGTCCGCGGAGACCCAGTACTTC. It specifies CASSSTRVSAETQYF.

This clone was observed a single time. The chain couples TRBV28 to TRBJ2-7; 7 bases are shared with TRBD1. The V and J ends lost 6 bases and 6 bases, in that order; junction bases with no gene match: 11. This CDR3 contains 14 residues. The germline CDR1 and CDR2 sequences are MDHEN and SYDVKM. The chain's CDR3 is CASRERGQSFEQYF. The CDR3, as DNA: TGTGCCAGCAGGGAGAGGGGACAGTCTTTCGAGCAGTACTTC.

The DNA of the CDR3 is TGTGCCAGCAGCCTATCGGACGGCTACGAGCAGTACTTC. Its translation is CASSLSDGYEQYF. The rearrangement uses TRBV7-8 and TRBJ2-7; no definite D call. V lost 5 bases, J lost 3 bases, and 11 bases lay in between. Germline V CDR1 and CDR2: SGHVS, FQNEAQ. This CDR3 spans 13 amino acids.

The rearrangement links TRBV5-1 to TRBJ2-1, with TRBD1 identical over 8 bases. The germline V gene encodes CDR1 SGHRS and CDR2 YFSETQ. The V segment lost 6 bases and the J segment 9 bases; nucleotides outside the gene matches: 11. CDR3 length: 14 residues. CDR3 region: CASKTGDIDTEQFF. DNA for the CDR3: TGCGCCAGCAAGACAGGGGATATTGACACTGAGCAGTTCTTC.

This clone occurred once. The chain combines TRBV4-2 with TRBJ1-1; the D gene is possibly TRBD1 (5 bases). The CDR3 contains 14 residues. Germline assignment: CDR1 LGHNA and CDR2 YNFKEQ. V lost 4 bases to trimming and J lost 3 bases, with 12 bases between them. The DNA of the CDR3 is TGTGCCAGCAGCCTGCAGGGTGGCGACACTGAAGCTTTCTTT. It codes for CASSLQGGDTEAFF.

V usage is TRBV18 and J usage is TRBJ2-7, with D possibly being TRBD2 (6 bases). This CDR3 is built from 15 residues. V was shortened by 1 base and J by 5 bases, with 15 bases between the two germline ends. Germline loops: CDR1 KGHSH, CDR2 LQKENI. In DNA form, the CDR3 reads TGTGCCAGCTCACCACGGGTAGCGGCCAAGAACGAGCAGTACTTC. It is translated as CASSPRVAAKNEQYF.

This clone was picked up a small number of times. The gene calls are TRBV5-1 and TRBJ1-4; maybe TRBD1 (5 bases). V shed 4 bases and J shed 2 bases, with 12 bases lying between them. The CDR3 totals 15 residues. The V gene's germline CDR1 is SGHRS and CDR2 YFSETQ. The DNA for the CDR3 is TGCGCCAGCAGCCCTGGTCGGGGGACTAATGAAAAACTGTTTTTT. This sequence encodes CASSPGRGTNEKLFF.